One and the same sample provided the 27 T cell receptor beta chains below, sequenced in a study of blood T cells in healthy people across ages. A J-beta primer mix and a sample-barcoded 5' primer were used in a second PCR of about 6 to 12 cycles. TCRdb independently ran MiXCR on the 5' RACE reads; one entry per CDR3 protein. The sample lists around 800,000 distinct CDR3 sequences; about 62% were seen once. Sequencing input: blood. Source of these receptors: a man in his thirties or forties in good health.

The gene calls are TRBV7-3 and TRBJ2-6, with D perhaps given as TRBD1 or TRBD2 (5 bases each). CDR1 and CDR2 from the germline V gene are SGHTA and FQGTGA. This CDR3 is built from 16 residues. V was trimmed by 3 bases and J by 0 bases, leaving 9 bases between them. The CDR3 reads CASSFAGSSGANVLTF. The CDR3 DNA reads TGTGCCAGCAGCTTTGCAGGGAGCTCTGGGGCCAACGTCCTGACTTTC.

V usage is TRBV18 and J usage is TRBJ2-1; D unclear. Per germline, CDR1 KGHSH and CDR2 LQKENI. This CDR3 has 13 amino acids. V lost 1 base to trimming and J lost 8 bases, with 9 bases between them. The CDR3 bases are TGTGCCAGCTCACCACAGGGTCTGTATGAGCAGTTCTTC. It encodes CASSPQGLYEQFF.

The V and J genes are TRBV12-3 or TRBV12-4 and TRBJ2-3; D uncertain. V was clipped by 3 bases and J by 4 bases, with 14 bases between them. The CDR3 has 15 amino acids. The chain's CDR3 is CASSFGTHRADTQYF. CDR3 sequence (DNA): TGTGCCAGCAGTTTTGGAACGCATCGGGCAGATACGCAGTATTTT.

This clonotype was recorded only once. This chain uses TRBV7-9 with TRBJ2-7; D is perhaps TRBD1 (6 bases). V lost 3 bases to trimming and J lost 2 bases, with 14 bases between them. This CDR3 is built from 15 residues. Germline V gene lookup returns CDR1 SEHNR and CDR2 FQNEAQ (reference sequence). The CDR3 region is CASSFITGLPYEQYF. The CDR3 nucleotides read TGTGCCAGCAGCTTCATAACAGGGTTACCCTACGAGCAGTACTTC.

The chain couples TRBV28 to TRBJ2-5, with a tentative D call TRBD1 (5 bases). The J call is doubtful: the DNA matches TRBJ2-7 better. Germline V lookup: CDR1 MDHEN, CDR2 SYDVKM. This CDR3 spans 14 amino acids. CDR3 in DNA: TGTGCCAGCAGTTTAACCCGACAGCTCTACGAGCAGTACTTC. Translation gives CASSLTRQLYEQYF.

CDR3 nucleotides: TGTGCCAGCAGCGTAAGGGTGGGACTAGCATTGGACGAGCAGTTCTTC. Amino acid sequence: CASSVRVGLALDEQFF. V is TRBV9 and J is TRBJ2-1; 9 nucleotides line up with TRBD2. Trimming at V came to 1 base and at J to 10 bases, leaving 12 bases not matched to a gene. The V gene's germline CDR1 is SGDLS and CDR2 YYNGEE. The CDR3 is 16 residues long.

In this sample, this clonotype turned up a few times. The chain is built from TRBV4-3 and TRBJ2-1; 7 nucleotides agree with TRBD2. CDR3 length: 15 residues. V lost 4 bases to trimming and J lost 4 bases; unmatched junction nucleotides: 7. Germline V CDR1 and CDR2: LGHNA, YSLEER. The CDR3 DNA sequence: TGCGCCAGCAGCCCTGGACTAGTTAAGTACAATGAGCAGTTCTTC. Its translation: CASSPGLVKYNEQFF.

This clonotype was seen only a few times. The genes are TRBV6-5 and TRBJ2-4; D not resolved. Germline V CDR1 and CDR2: MNHEY, SVGAGI. The germline V and J ends were trimmed by 4 bases and 0 bases, with 13 bases remaining between them. This CDR3 spans 16 amino acids. The CDR3 region has the DNA TGTGCCAGCAGTTCCCAGACTGGGGTAGCCAAAAACATTCAGTACTTC. Protein product: CASSSQTGVAKNIQYF.

J is TRBJ2-1 and V is TRBV3-1; 11 bases are a match to TRBD2. Germline V CDR1 and CDR2: LGHDT, YNNKEL (reference sequence). The CDR3 totals 16 residues. The ends lost 6 bases at V and 0 bases at J; junction bases unmatched: 4. The CDR3 here is CASRSGLAVSYNEQFF. The CDR3 region has the DNA TGTGCCAGCAGGTCGGGACTAGCGGTCTCCTACAATGAGCAGTTCTTC.

The V and J genes are TRBV7-3 and TRBJ2-5; maybe TRBD1 (5 bases). CDR3 size: 16 residues. V was trimmed by 2 bases and J by 0 bases, leaving 13 bases between them. Germline CDR1 SGHTA, CDR2 FQGTGA. CDR3 sequence reads: CASSLGAGLYQETQYF. Written as DNA, the CDR3 is TGTGCCAGCAGCTTAGGGGCAGGGTTGTACCAAGAGACCCAGTACTTC. The whole variable domain, filled in from reference TRBV7-3 and TRBJ2-5, reads GAGVSQTPSNKVTEKGKYVELRCDPISGHTALYWYRQSLGQGPEFLIYFQGTGAADDSGLPNDRFFAVRPEGSVSTLKIQRTERGDSAVYLCASSLGAGLYQETQYFGPGTRLLVL.

This clonotype was seen once. The junction shows a germline mismatch at one end, possibly a read error. The rearrangement uses TRBV2 and TRBJ2-3, with TRBD1 matching 9 bases. Germline values: CDR1 SNHLY, CDR2 FYNNEI. CDR3 size: 15 residues. Written as DNA, the CDR3 is TGTGCCAGCAAAATCGGGACAGGGAGCACAGATACCCAGTATTTT. Encoded protein: CASKIGTGSTDTQYF.

This clonotype turned up a few times. The chain has TRBV7-2 and TRBJ1-2; possibly TRBD1 for D (6 bases). The germline gives CDR1 SGHTA, CDR2 FQGNSA. The V end was cut by 5 bases, the J end by 4 bases, with 20 bases between. This CDR3 region has 16 residues. The CDR3 sequence: CASSLGHLIQSYGYTF. Written as DNA, the CDR3 is TGTGCCAGCAGCCTGGGACATCTCATTCAGAGCTATGGCTACACCTTC.

The rearrangement uses TRBV27 and TRBJ2-5; D is tentatively TRBD1 or TRBD2 (8 bases each). Judging by the DNA end, TRBJ2-7 fits better; the J call may be wrong. CDR3 size: 16 residues. CDR1 MNHEY and CDR2 SMNVEV come from the germline V gene (reference sequence). In DNA, the CDR3 is TGTGCCTGCAACGGACTAGCAGGGGGCCTTTCCTACGAGCAGTACTTC. Residues: CACNGLAGGLSYEQYF.

This rearrangement joins TRBV15 to TRBJ2-5; D unclear. Germline V gene data show CDR1 as LNHNV and CDR2 as YYDKDF (reference sequence). The CDR3 runs 15 residues. V was cut by 0 bases and J by 5 bases, with 13 bases left in between. The CDR3 sequence is CATSRDIRTGETQYF. The CDR3 DNA follows: TGTGCCACCAGCAGAGATATTAGGACCGGGGAGACCCAGTACTTC.

V gene TRBV20-1 combines with J gene TRBJ2-5; the match to TRBD2 covers 7 bases. CDR1 and CDR2 from the germline V gene are DFQATT and SNEGSKA (reference sequence). J lost 4 bases, V lost 1 base, and 3 bases had no gene match. The CDR3 runs 13 residues. The CDR3 DNA reads TGCAGTGCTAGAGCCCTAGCGGCAGAGACCCAGTACTTC. Its translation is CSARALAAETQYF.

The V and J genes are TRBV20-1 and TRBJ2-7; the D gene could be TRBD1 or TRBD2 (6 bases each). The J call may be incorrect, as the DNA end agrees better with TRBJ2-5. The CDR3 runs to 12 residues. Germline CDR1 and CDR2: DFQATT and SNEGSKA (reference sequence). The CDR3 sequence: CSALTGRQTQYF. In DNA, the CDR3 is TGCAGTGCTCTAACAGGGAGGCAGACCCAGTACTTC.

This clonotype is a singleton in its sample. This rearrangement joins TRBV3-1 to TRBJ2-7, with TRBD2 matching 14 bases. Per germline, CDR1 LGHDT and CDR2 YNNKEL (reference sequence). This CDR3 has 15 amino acids. The V and J ends lost 3 bases and 4 bases, in that order; junction bases with no gene match: 2. The CDR3 region is CASSQTSGGDYEQYF. The CDR3 region has the DNA TGTGCCAGCAGCCAGACTAGCGGGGGGGATTACGAGCAGTACTTC.

This clonotype was detected only a few times. One base away lies a much larger clone, so this may be a sequencing read error. In nucleotides, the CDR3 is TGTGCCATCAGTGAGGTCTACGAGCAGTACTTC. This codes for CAISEVYEQYF. This rearrangement joins TRBV10-3 to TRBJ2-7, with D unclear. The CDR3 consists of 11 residues. V was clipped by 2 bases and J by 3 bases, with 2 bases between them. CDR1 and CDR2 from the germline V gene are ENHRY and SYGVKD.

This clonotype was seen more than once but under ten times. The J gene is TRBJ2-5, the V gene TRBV15, with a weak D call TRBD2 (5 bases). The J call may be wrong; the DNA end is better matched by TRBJ2-7. There are 13 residues in the CDR3. Per the germline V gene, CDR1 is LNHNV and CDR2 is YYDKDF (reference sequence). CDR3 protein: CATSREEGREQYF. DNA for the CDR3: TGTGCCACCAGCAGAGAAGAGGGCCGCGAGCAGTACTTC.

This chain uses TRBV6-2 or TRBV6-3 with TRBJ1-3; D gene unclear. The CDR3 consists of 15 residues. Germline CDR1 is MNHEY and CDR2 is SVGEGT. Trimming cost V 2 bases and J 0 bases, with 8 bases left between them. The CDR3 loop is CASSYATNSGNTIYF. CDR3 sequence (DNA): TGTGCCAGCAGTTACGCGACGAACTCTGGAAACACCATATATTTT.

The chain recombines TRBV7-9 with TRBJ1-1; D unresolved. The germline gives CDR1 SEHNR, CDR2 FQNEAQ (reference sequence). The V gene lost 5 bases and the J gene lost 5 bases, with 15 bases spanning the gap. The CDR3 is 14 residues long. This CDR3 is CASSMTTAGTEAFF. In DNA form, the CDR3 reads TGTGCCAGCAGCATGACCACCGCGGGGACTGAAGCTTTCTTT.

The rearrangement joins TRBV7-3 to TRBJ2-1; the D call may be TRBD1 or TRBD2 (6 bases each). The CDR3 is 15 amino acids. Trimming removed 1 base at V and 5 bases at J, with 12 bases between. The germline V gene has CDR1 SGHTA and CDR2 FQGTGA. CDR3: CASSLSDRTNNEQFF. The CDR3 nucleotides are TGTGCCAGCAGCTTAAGCGACAGGACTAACAATGAGCAGTTCTTC.

A remark on this clonotype: Since a much larger clone is just one base distant, this may be a read error. The CDR3 loop is CASSLEAYEQYF. In DNA form, the CDR3 reads TGTGCCAGCAGCTTAGAGGCCTACGAGCAGTACTTC. J is TRBJ2-7 and V is TRBV13; D call uncertain. The V gene lost 1 base and the J gene lost 2 bases, with 3 bases spanning the gap. Germline V lookup: CDR1 PRHDT, CDR2 FYEKMQ (reference sequence). There are 12 residues in the CDR3. Filled out from reference TRBV13 and TRBJ2-7, the complete variable domain reads AAGVIQSPRHLIKEKRETATLKCYPIPRHDTVYWYQQGPGQDPQFLISFYEKMQSDKGSIPDRFSAQQFSDYHSELNMSSLELGDSALYFCASSLEAYEQYFGPGTRLTVT.

As to this clonotype: This may arise from a read error, as a much more abundant clone is one base away. The chain carries TRBV2 and TRBJ1-1; perhaps TRBD1 as D (5 bases). This CDR3 is 13 amino acids long. From germline, CDR1 is SNHLY and CDR2 FYNNEI. CDR3 in DNA: TGTGCCGGCAGTAAAGGGACGGGTACTGAAGCTTTCTTT. This gives the protein CAGSKGTGTEAFF.

This chain uses TRBV4-1 with TRBJ2-1, with 7 bases matching TRBD2. The CDR3 consists of 15 residues. Per the germline V gene, CDR1 is MGHRA and CDR2 is YSYEKL. The V segment lost 1 base and the J segment 5 bases; nucleotides outside the gene matches: 5. The CDR3 here is CASSQVSGTNNEQFF. CDR3 in DNA: TGCGCCAGCAGCCAAGTTTCGGGGACTAACAATGAGCAGTTCTTC.

This chain connects TRBV6-2 or TRBV6-3 to TRBJ2-7; TRBD2 matches at 15 bases. The CDR3 covers 16 residues. V was clipped by 2 bases and J by 9 bases; unmatched bases: 8. CDR1 and CDR2 from the germline V gene are MNHEY and SVGEGT. CDR3 loop: CASSYERGLAGGGQYF. The CDR3 region has the DNA TGTGCCAGCAGTTACGAGAGGGGACTAGCGGGGGGAGGGCAGTACTTC.

This clonotype was recorded only once. The rearrangement uses TRBV14 and TRBJ1-1; 8 bases are a match to TRBD1. This CDR3 has 15 residues. Per the germline V gene, CDR1 is SGHDN and CDR2 is FVKESK. Unmatched junction bases numbered 6, after V lost 1 base and J lost 5 bases. Written as DNA, the CDR3 is TGTGCCAGCAGCCAAGCCCCGACAGGGGTTACTGAAGCTTTCTTT. Protein sequence: CASSQAPTGVTEAFF.